These 25 T cell receptor beta chains originate from one sample sequenced in a study of shared clonotypes between healthy human individuals. Profiled with immunoSEQ multiplex PCR; TCRdb holds only in-frame clones, not every one. The sample has about 380,000 clones; about 96% are singletons. The sequenced material came from memory CD8+ T cells sorted from blood. Subset indicated: CD45RO+ cells pooled with CCR7-negative TemRA cells. These receptors originate from a man between 25 and 39 years old in good health.

The gene calls are TRBV11-2 and TRBJ1-4; 8 bases line up with TRBD1. Germline V gene lookup returns CDR1 SGHAT and CDR2 FQNNGV. The CDR3 sequence is 16 residues long. J was trimmed by 0 bases and V by 3 bases; bases with no gene match: 3. CDR3 region: CASSFGTGATNEKLFF. CDR3 bases: TGTGCCAGCAGCTTTGGGACAGGTGCAACTAATGAAAAACTGTTTTTT.

The V gene is TRBV2, the J gene TRBJ1-2; D not resolved. Trimming removed 2 bases from V and 4 bases from J, with 11 bases in between. CDR1 is SNHLY and CDR2 is FYNNEI in the germline V gene. This CDR3 spans 14 amino acids. CDR3 loop: CASSENGPFYGYTF. The DNA for the CDR3 is TGTGCCAGCAGTGAAAACGGACCTTTCTATGGCTACACCTTC.

The rearrangement uses TRBV28 and TRBJ2-3; 8 nucleotides align to TRBD2. CDR1 and CDR2 from the germline V gene are MDHEN and SYDVKM. CDR3 length: 12 residues. V gave up 6 bases and J gave up 10 bases; unmatched junction bases: 6. The CDR3 reads CASSPLGGAQYF. The CDR3 DNA reads as TGTGCCAGCAGCCCTCTCGGGGGGGCGCAGTATTTT.

V usage is TRBV19 and J usage is TRBJ2-2; D perhaps matches TRBD2 (6 bases). The V and J ends lost 7 bases and 7 bases respectively, with 7 bases between them. The CDR3 extends over 11 amino acids. Germline CDR1 is LNHDA and CDR2 is SQIVND (reference sequence). The CDR3 nucleotides read TGTGCCAGTAAGGAGGGCGGGGAGCTGTTTTTT. As protein: CASKEGGELFF.

This chain connects TRBV7-9 to TRBJ1-2; TRBD1 is a possible D gene (5 bases). Germline V gives CDR1 SEHNR, CDR2 FQNEAQ (reference sequence). There are 17 residues in the CDR3. The V and J ends lost 2 bases and 2 bases respectively, with 18 bases between them. The CDR3 sequence: CASSLSPRQTQNYGYTF. The CDR3 coding sequence is TGTGCCAGCAGCTTATCTCCGCGACAGACCCAAAACTATGGCTACACCTTC.

This chain joins TRBV10-2 and TRBJ1-1; D may be TRBD1 (6 bases). V lost 4 bases, J lost 1 base, and 37 bases lay in between. This CDR3 region has 23 residues. Germline assignment: CDR1 WSHSY and CDR2 SAAADI. The CDR3 loop is CASSGPNTIRGTAYKDTNTEAFF. The CDR3 DNA follows: TGCGCCAGCAGTGGACCCAATACGATTAGGGGGACGGCTTATAAGGATACGAACACTGAAGCTTTCTTT.

This rearrangement joins TRBV28 to TRBJ2-7; 7 bases agree with TRBD2. This CDR3 is built from 14 residues. Per germline, CDR1 MDHEN and CDR2 SYDVKM. V was pared by 2 bases and J by 0 bases, with 1 base of the junction left unmatched. The CDR3 sequence: CASSLSGTSYEQYF. Written as DNA, the CDR3 is TGTGCCAGCAGTTTAAGCGGGACCTCCTACGAGCAGTACTTC.

V is TRBV5-4 and J is TRBJ1-2, with D unresolved. This CDR3 comprises 15 residues. V lost 4 bases and J 4 bases, leaving 17 bases between the germline ends. Germline V gene lookup returns CDR1 SGHNT and CDR2 YYREEE (reference sequence). The CDR3 DNA follows: TGTGCCAGCAGCCCTACCGGTGGGTACAGCTATGGCTACACCTTC. Protein: CASSPTGGYSYGYTF.

The gene calls are TRBV28 and TRBJ1-2; 7 bases match TRBD1. From germline, CDR1 is MDHEN and CDR2 SYDVKM. The CDR3 contains 15 residues. The trim removed 4 bases at V and 3 bases at J, leaving 8 bases unmatched. CDR3 amino acids: CASSSLPGTDYGYTF. CDR3 in DNA: TGTGCCAGCAGTTCCCTCCCCGGGACAGACTATGGCTACACCTTC.

J is TRBJ2-3 and V is TRBV30, with 14 bases that match TRBD2. Germline trimming cut 5 bases from V and 4 bases from J; bases unmatched to any gene: 11. Germline V lookup: CDR1 GTSNPN, CDR2 SVGIG (reference sequence). There are 17 residues in the CDR3. The CDR3 coding sequence is TGTGCCTGGTCCAGGGATAGGACTAGCGGGAGGCCAGATACGCAGTATTTT. Amino acids: CAWSRDRTSGRPDTQYF.

This rearrangement joins TRBV27 to TRBJ1-2; D is undetermined. This CDR3 has 13 residues. Germline V CDR1 and CDR2: MNHEY, SMNVEV (reference sequence). The germline V and J ends were trimmed by 2 bases and 1 base, with 5 bases remaining between them. CDR3 nucleotides: TGTGCCAGCAGTTTACTGCATAACTATGGCTACACCTTC. Translation gives CASSLLHNYGYTF.

The chain links TRBV6-1 to TRBJ1-2; 7 bases map to TRBD1. V gave up 6 bases and J gave up 2 bases; unmatched junction bases: 0. The CDR3 is 12 amino acids. Germline-derived CDR1 and CDR2 are MNHNS and SASEGT. CDR3 sequence: CASRTGNYGYTF. CDR3 coding DNA: TGTGCCAGCAGGACAGGGAACTATGGCTACACCTTC.

The chain carries TRBV12-5 and TRBJ2-3; the match to TRBD2 covers 12 bases. Germline lookup yields CDR1 LGHNT and CDR2 FRNRAP. This CDR3 is built from 16 residues. After removal of 1 base from V and 1 base from J, the junction contained 0 bases not matched to a gene. DNA of the CDR3: TGTGCTAGTGGTTTGGGACTAGCGGGAGGCACAGATACGCAGTATTTT. Its protein is CASGLGLAGGTDTQYF.

The sample holds a few counts of this clone. The chain is built from TRBV6-1 and TRBJ1-2, with a possible D match to TRBD1 (5 bases). V lost 7 bases and J lost 2, with 14 bases in between. Germline V lookup: CDR1 MNHNS, CDR2 SASEGT. The CDR3 contains 14 residues. The CDR3 reads CASTAQAPNYGYTF. In nucleotides, the CDR3 is TGTGCCAGCACCGCACAGGCCCCGAACTATGGCTACACCTTC.

The V call is TRBV30, the J call TRBJ1-2, with TRBD1 identical over 8 bases. With 3 bases clipped from V and 5 bases from J, the junction kept 2 bases outside the gene matches. CDR3 length: 12 amino acids. Germline CDR1 is GTSNPN and CDR2 is SVGIG (reference sequence). CDR3 sequence (DNA): TGTGCCTGGAGGCGACAGGGGTATGGCTACACCTTC. It encodes CAWRRQGYGYTF.

The chain links TRBV28 to TRBJ2-1; maybe TRBD2 (5 bases). CDR3 size: 14 residues. V lost 7 bases and J 5 bases, leaving 15 bases between the germline ends. Germline CDR1 MDHEN, CDR2 SYDVKM. CDR3 sequence (DNA): TGTGCCAGCACGGGAATTCGTTCCCACAATGAGCAGTTCTTC. This gives the protein CASTGIRSHNEQFF.

The chain joins TRBV7-9 to TRBJ1-1; maybe TRBD1 (5 bases). CDR3 size: 13 residues. Looked up from germline, CDR1 is SEHNR and CDR2 is FQNEAQ (reference sequence). Deletions cut 5 bases from V and 4 bases from J, with 11 bases between. The CDR3 DNA sequence: TGTGCCAGCAGCCAGGGCGGGCCCACTGAAGCTTTCTTT. Residues: CASSQGGPTEAFF.

This clone was counted once. The rearrangement joins TRBV6-1 to TRBJ2-2; D unresolved. Germline lookup yields CDR1 MNHNS and CDR2 SASEGT. The CDR3 is made up of 17 amino acids. The V end lost 0 bases, the J end lost 0 bases, and 11 bases lay between the germline ends. The CDR3 DNA is TGTGCCAGCAGTGAAGCGGTGACGGCGACGAACACCGGGGAGCTGTTTTTT. Protein: CASSEAVTATNTGELFF.

This clone was counted a single time. The chain uses TRBV7-9 and TRBJ2-7; D possibly corresponds to TRBD2 (5 bases). This CDR3 is built from 13 residues. Germline CDR1 reads SEHNR; CDR2 reads FQNEAQ (reference sequence). V lost 3 bases and J lost 6, with 12 bases in between. CDR3 residues: CASSFGLAGEQYF. The CDR3, as DNA: TGTGCCAGCAGCTTTGGACTGGCCGGCGAGCAGTACTTC.

The V gene is TRBV9, the J gene TRBJ2-1, with D possibly being TRBD2 (6 bases). Germline V gene lookup returns CDR1 SGDLS and CDR2 YYNGEE. The CDR3 is 15 residues long. Trimming cost V 0 bases and J 8 bases, with 15 bases left between them. The CDR3 protein is CASSVDGGLRDEQFF. In DNA, the CDR3 is TGTGCCAGCAGCGTAGATGGGGGACTTAGGGATGAGCAGTTCTTC.

For this clone: The same CDR3 can be traced to other DNA sequences in this sample. The chain joins TRBV7-9 to TRBJ2-2; D gene unclear. The CDR3 runs to 13 residues. V was trimmed by 2 bases and J by 4 bases, leaving 5 bases between them. Germline V gene sequence: CDR1 SEHNR, CDR2 FQNEAQ (reference sequence). The DNA of the CDR3 is TGTGCCAGCAGCTTAAGGAGCACCGGGGAGCTGTTTTTT. Its protein product is CASSLRSTGELFF.

The rearrangement joins TRBV27 to TRBJ2-5, with 9 positions matching TRBD1. The germline gives CDR1 MNHEY, CDR2 SMNVEV (reference sequence). This CDR3 contains 13 residues. With 8 bases clipped from V and 5 bases from J, the junction kept 6 bases outside the gene matches. The CDR3 sequence: CASGTGGLETQYF. In DNA, the CDR3 is TGTGCCAGCGGAACAGGGGGCTTGGAGACCCAGTACTTC.

The chain employs TRBV18 and TRBJ1-1; D possibly corresponds to TRBD1 (6 bases). The V gene lost 6 bases and the J gene lost 5 bases, with 7 bases spanning the gap. The CDR3 has 11 residues. Germline CDR1 is KGHSH and CDR2 is LQKENI. The CDR3 sequence: CASSQGTEAFF. The CDR3 region has the DNA TGTGCCAGCTCCCAGGGGACTGAAGCTTTCTTT. Based on the CDR3 plus reference TRBV18 and TRBJ1-1, the full variable domain is NAGVMQNPRHLVRRRGQEARLRCSPMKGHSHVYWYRQLPEEGLKFMVYLQKENIIDESGMPKERFSAEFPKEGPSILRIQQVVRGDSAAYFCASSQGTEAFFGQGTRLTVV.

This chain joins TRBV19 and TRBJ1-4; possibly TRBD1 for D (6 bases). CDR1 and CDR2 (germline): LNHDA, SQIVND (reference sequence). There are 16 residues in the CDR3. V was clipped by 3 bases and J by 0 bases, with 11 bases between them. This CDR3 is CASSIRRQATNEKLFF. The CDR3 region has the DNA TGTGCCAGTAGTATCCGCCGACAGGCAACTAATGAAAAACTGTTTTTT.

Remarks on this clone: Compared with germline, one end of the junction differs, possibly owing to a read error. The CDR3 loop reads CASSIAHGQAGSF. The CDR3 DNA is TGTGCCAGTAGTATAGCCCACGGCCAGGCGGGTAGTTTT. This chain uses TRBV19 with TRBJ1-1, with unresolved D. CDR1 LNHDA and CDR2 SQIVND come from the germline V gene (reference sequence). The CDR3 is 13 residues long.